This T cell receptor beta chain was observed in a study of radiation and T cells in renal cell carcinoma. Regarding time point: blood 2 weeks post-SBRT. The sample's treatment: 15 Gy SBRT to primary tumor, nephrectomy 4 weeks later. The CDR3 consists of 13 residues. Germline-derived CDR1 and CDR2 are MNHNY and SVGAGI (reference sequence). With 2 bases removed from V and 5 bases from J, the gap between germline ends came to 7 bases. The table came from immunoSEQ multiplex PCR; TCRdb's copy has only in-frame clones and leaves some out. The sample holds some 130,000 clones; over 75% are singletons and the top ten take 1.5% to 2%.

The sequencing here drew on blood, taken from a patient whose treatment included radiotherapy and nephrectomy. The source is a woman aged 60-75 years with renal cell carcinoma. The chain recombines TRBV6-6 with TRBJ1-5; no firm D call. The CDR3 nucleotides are TGTGCCAGCAGTTACGGGCCTCATCAGCCCCAGCATTTT. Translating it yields CASSYGPHQPQHF.